This section outlines one TCR beta chain sequence together with its context. The antigen is unknown. V shed 4 bases and J shed 0 bases, with 6 bases lying between them. Germline V gene sequence: CDR1 KGHDR, CDR2 SFDVKD. The CDR3 extends over 15 amino acids. The data derive from a study of T cell repertoires in cytomegalovirus infection. Study information: Recently identified HLA-C-restricted CMV epitopes were among the peptides used. Carrying CMV and the relevant HLA type showed in public TCR beta signatures.

TCRdb analysed the reads with MiXCR anew, one entry per CDR3 protein. The repertoire holds a few hundred thousand distinct CDR3 sequences, with roughly a third as singletons. The rearrangement uses TRBV24-1 and TRBJ2-6; D remains ambiguous. The specimen comprised cultured PBMCs, sampled from culture after CMV antigen stimulation. This TCR derives from a human donor in good health (CMV status not recorded). Some clones in this sample may be carry-over from other donors' samples. CDR3 nucleotide sequence: TGTGCCACCAGTGAAAGGAGCTCTGGGGCCAACGTCCTGACTTTC. This encodes CATSERSSGANVLTF.